This T cell receptor (beta chain) was captured in a study of OX40 agonist ivuxolimab in advanced cancers. In the study overall: Ivuxolimab, which patients received intravenously every 2 weeks, was dosed at 0.01 to 10 mg/kg.

Only in-frame clones appear in the TCRdb table, and some are missing; sequencing was by immunoSEQ multiplex PCR. Here the sample spans tens of thousands of clones, about nine tenths being singletons. Study results and limitations: Among the nonresponders, some also had low normalized T-cell clonal expansion.

Peripheral blood came from all dose cohorts at three timepoints. The CDR3 has 14 residues. V lost 0 bases and J lost 4, with 10 bases in between. Germline loops: CDR1 SQVTM, CDR2 ANQGSEA. Details on this clone: Its specificity is unknown.

The source material was CD4+ or CD8+ T cells sorted from blood, sampled in a trial of the OX40 agonist ivuxolimab. The receptor comes from an adult with an advanced solid tumor such as melanoma, head and neck, liver or kidney cancer. This rearrangement joins TRBV29-1 to TRBJ2-1; D call uncertain. The CDR3 loop reads CSVEDPERYNEQFF. The CDR3 DNA reads TGCAGCGTTGAAGACCCAGAACGTTACAATGAGCAGTTCTTC.